These 31 T cell receptor beta chains share one sample of origin, sequenced in a study of T cell responses to AZD1222 COVID-19 vaccine. The assay was immunoSEQ multiplex PCR, and TCRdb's table has in-frame clones only and misses some. The table shows fewer than 120,000 clones, with roughly 92% occurring only once. Sample: peripheral blood, taken 28 days after the second AZD1222 dose. Every receptor here comes from an adult who received the AZD1222 COVID-19 vaccine.

The chain couples TRBV9 to TRBJ2-3; TRBD1 matches at 7 bases. Germline CDR1 and CDR2: SGDLS and YYNGEE. The length of the CDR3 is 15 residues. V shed 0 bases, J shed 5 bases, and the junction held 6 bases outside the gene matches. CDR3 sequence reads: CASSVVTGVGDTQYF. The DNA for the CDR3 is TGTGCCAGCAGCGTAGTCACAGGGGTGGGAGATACGCAGTATTTT.

The J gene is TRBJ2-4, the V gene TRBV6-5; 8 bases are shared with TRBD2. Looked up from germline, CDR1 is MNHEY and CDR2 is SVGAGI. CDR3 size: 12 residues. Trimming cost V 6 bases and J 8 bases; bases outside gene matches: 3. The CDR3 nucleotides read TGTGCCAGCAGCCCCGGGGGGGACATTCAGTACTTC. This gives the protein CASSPGGDIQYF.

The chain's CDR3 is CATSDSRQIKNIQYF. CDR3 nucleotide sequence: TGTGCCACCAGTGATTCTAGGCAGATTAAAAACATTCAGTACTTC. The chain employs TRBV24-1 and TRBJ2-4; D gene uncertain. CDR3 size: 15 residues. CDR1 KGHDR and CDR2 SFDVKD come from the germline V gene. V shed 2 bases and J shed 4 bases, with 11 bases lying between them.

The count of this clone is one. This chain joins TRBV11-2 and TRBJ2-7; 8 bases match TRBD2. The germline V gene has CDR1 SGHAT and CDR2 FQNNGV. Trimming removed 4 bases from V and 2 bases from J; junction bases left unmatched: 1. The CDR3 consists of 13 residues. In nucleotides, the CDR3 is TGTGCCAGCAGCTCCGGGGGGGCCTACGAGCAGTACTTC. Its translation is CASSSGGAYEQYF.

V and J are TRBV2 and TRBJ2-2; the match to TRBD1 covers 7 bases. Germline assignment: CDR1 SNHLY and CDR2 FYNNEI. The trim removed 6 bases at V and 5 bases at J, leaving 3 bases unmatched. The CDR3 runs 13 residues. This chain's CDR3 is CASRATGTGELFF. CDR3 coding DNA: TGTGCCAGCAGAGCGACAGGGACCGGGGAGCTGTTTTTT.

The V gene is TRBV10-3, the J gene TRBJ1-5; D might be TRBD1 (6 bases). The CDR3 sequence is 15 residues long. CDR1 is ENHRY, CDR2 SYGVKD, per germline. Trimming pared 10 bases from V and 0 bases from J, leaving 16 bases between. Written as DNA, the CDR3 is TGTGCCAGTATGGGGGGGGCTAATAGCAATCAGCCCCAGCATTTT. Its protein is CASMGGANSNQPQHF.

This chain joins TRBV4-2 and TRBJ2-5, with TRBD2 matching 9 bases. The CDR3 contains 16 residues. Unmatched junction bases numbered 10, after V lost 4 bases and J lost 4 bases. Germline lookup yields CDR1 LGHNA and CDR2 YNFKEQ. The CDR3: CASSPLGRGGGETQYF. The CDR3, as DNA: TGTGCCAGCAGCCCCCTTGGGCGGGGGGGCGGAGAGACCCAGTACTTC.

The CDR3 sequence is CASSDSGLDGYTF. CDR3 sequence (DNA): TGTGCCAGCAGTGACTCTGGGCTCGATGGCTACACCTTC. The chain links TRBV6-4 to TRBJ1-2, with D unresolved. Trimming stripped 0 bases from V and 6 bases from J, with 8 bases between. CDR1 is MRHNA and CDR2 is SNTAGT in the germline V gene. This CDR3 is built from 13 residues.

The V and J genes are TRBV4-1 and TRBJ1-2; 7 bases are shared with TRBD1. The CDR3 spans 14 residues. The V segment lost 5 bases and the J segment 7 bases; nucleotides outside the gene matches: 10. Germline values: CDR1 MGHRA, CDR2 YSYEKL. The CDR3 loop is CASSEPGQTRGYTF. The CDR3 DNA follows: TGCGCCAGCAGCGAACCGGGACAGACCCGTGGCTACACCTTC.

The chain has TRBV5-1 and TRBJ2-7, with D perhaps TRBD1 (6 bases). Trimming took 0 bases from V and 5 from J, leaving 12 bases between them. Germline V gives CDR1 SGHRS, CDR2 YFSETQ. This CDR3 region has 14 residues. CDR3 nucleotides: TGCGCCAGCAGCTTGGTACAGGGCAGGGACGAGCAGTACTTC. It encodes CASSLVQGRDEQYF. The full variable domain, in which reference TRBV5-1 and TRBJ2-7 provide the parts outside the CDR3, is KAGVTQTPRYLIKTRGQQVTLSCSPISGHRSVSWYQQTPGQGLQFLFEYFSETQRNKGNFPGRFSGRQFSNSRSEMNVSTLELGDSALYLCASSLVQGRDEQYFGPGTRLTVT.

V gene TRBV5-1 combines with J gene TRBJ1-5; 7 positions match TRBD1. V lost 4 bases and J lost 6; bases outside the gene matches: 7. There are 14 residues in the CDR3. Germline CDR1 is SGHRS and CDR2 is YFSETQ. CDR3 protein: CASSPGQEFQPQHF. The CDR3 nucleotides read TGCGCCAGCAGCCCCGGACAGGAGTTTCAGCCCCAGCATTTT.

V and J are TRBV11-2 and TRBJ1-2; the D is unclear. The V end lost 5 bases, the J end lost 2 bases, and 12 bases lay between the germline ends. This CDR3 contains 14 residues. Germline loops: CDR1 SGHAT, CDR2 FQNNGV. Here the CDR3 DNA reads TGTGCCAGCAGCCCCCAAGGAAACAACTATGGCTACACCTTC. Protein: CASSPQGNNYGYTF.

The V and J genes are TRBV6-1 and TRBJ2-5; 10 nucleotides match TRBD2. This CDR3 region has 17 residues. V lost 2 bases, J lost 5 bases, and 11 bases stayed unmatched. Germline lookup yields CDR1 MNHNS and CDR2 SASEGT. CDR3: CASSESTGTSVGETQYF. Here the CDR3 DNA reads TGTGCCAGCAGTGAAAGCACCGGGACTAGCGTAGGGGAGACCCAGTACTTC.

This chain uses TRBV27 with TRBJ1-6; the D is unclear. CDR1 and CDR2 from the germline V gene are MNHEY and SMNVEV (reference sequence). Trimming removed 6 bases at V and 0 bases at J, with 15 bases between. The CDR3 loop spans 17 amino acids. CDR3: CASRPRVRGSYNSPLHF. The CDR3 region has the DNA TGTGCCAGCAGACCTCGGGTCCGGGGCTCCTATAATTCACCCCTCCACTTT.

The V gene is TRBV7-3, the J gene TRBJ2-3, with 7 bases matching TRBD1. Germline CDR1 SGHTA, CDR2 FQGTGA. V lost 5 bases and J lost 2; bases outside the gene matches: 4. CDR3 length: 14 amino acids. The CDR3 region is CASSPGGFTDTQYF. In DNA, the CDR3 is TGTGCCAGCAGCCCAGGGGGTTTCACAGATACGCAGTATTTT.

The rearrangement links TRBV30 to TRBJ2-5; no definite D call. The CDR3 has 14 residues. Trimming stripped 0 bases from V and 7 bases from J, with 15 bases between. Per germline, CDR1 GTSNPN and CDR2 SVGIG (reference sequence). The CDR3: CAWSVGRPEGTQYF. CDR3 nucleotide sequence: TGTGCCTGGAGTGTAGGGCGGCCAGAAGGGACCCAGTACTTC.

The V call is TRBV24-1, the J call TRBJ2-3; TRBD2 matches 10 bases. Per the germline V gene, CDR1 is KGHDR and CDR2 is SFDVKD. The CDR3 runs 16 residues. The V and J ends lost 3 bases and 8 bases, in that order; junction bases with no gene match: 10. The CDR3 DNA reads TGTGCCACCAGTGATCGACCTAGCGGGGGAGGGGGTACGCAGTATTTT. Translation gives CATSDRPSGGGGTQYF.

This chain joins TRBV7-8 and TRBJ2-2; D perhaps matches TRBD1 (5 bases). Germline V gene lookup returns CDR1 SGHVS and CDR2 FQNEAQ. The CDR3 consists of 14 residues. Trimming took off 5 bases at V and 4 bases at J, with 11 bases between the two ends. The CDR3 loop reads CASSKLTVTGELFF. CDR3 nucleotide sequence: TGTGCCAGCAGCAAATTGACAGTCACCGGGGAGCTGTTTTTT.

The rearrangement uses TRBV6-2 or TRBV6-3 and TRBJ2-3, with D tentatively TRBD2 (7 bases). Trimming pared 5 bases from V and 2 bases from J, leaving 11 bases between. CDR3 length equals 14 residues. In germline, CDR1 is MNHEY, CDR2 SVGEGT. The CDR3 sequence is CASSGGAHTDTQYF. The CDR3 DNA follows: TGTGCCAGCAGTGGGGGGGCACACACAGATACGCAGTATTTT.

V gene TRBV27 combines with J gene TRBJ1-5; a weak D match, TRBD1 (5 bases). The length of the CDR3 is 14 residues. CDR1 is MNHEY and CDR2 is SMNVEV in the germline V gene (reference sequence). The V end lost 7 bases, the J end lost 5 bases, and 15 bases lay between the germline ends. In DNA, the CDR3 is TGTGCCAGCAAGGACGCGGGACGGGATCAGCCCCAGCATTTT. Amino acids: CASKDAGRDQPQHF.

The chain carries TRBV7-3 and TRBJ1-2, with TRBD1 matching over 10 bases. The CDR3 covers 14 residues. V lost 5 bases and J lost 8; bases outside the gene matches: 8. Germline CDR1 reads SGHTA; CDR2 reads FQGTGA. CDR3 coding DNA: TGTGCCAGCAGCCACCGGGACAGGGGATACGGCTACACCTTC. It specifies CASSHRDRGYGYTF.

The chain couples TRBV28 to TRBJ1-2; the D is unclear. Trimming removed 4 bases at V and 4 bases at J, with 16 bases between. Germline assignment: CDR1 MDHEN and CDR2 SYDVKM. This CDR3 is 15 amino acids long. The CDR3 DNA reads as TGTGCCAGCAGTTACCAACTCCGAAGAGGCTATGGCTACACCTTC. Residues: CASSYQLRRGYGYTF.

The rearrangement links TRBV21-1 to TRBJ2-6; TRBD2 reflects the table's D call only, with no check against the DNA. TRBV21-1 is a pseudogene locus. This CDR3 comprises 18 residues. The DNA of the CDR3 is TGTGCCAGCAGCCCCCCCGGGACTAGCGGTTGTGGGGCCAACGTCCTGACTTTC. It translates to CASSPPGTSGCGANVLTF.

This clone appeared once. The rearrangement uses TRBV2 and TRBJ2-3; 14 bases agree with TRBD2. Trimming removed 6 bases from V and 3 bases from J; junction bases left unmatched: 5. The CDR3 length is 16 residues. Germline V lookup: CDR1 SNHLY, CDR2 FYNNEI. Written as DNA, the CDR3 is TGTGCCAGCAGCCCAGGGACTAGCGGGGGAACAGATACGCAGTATTTT. Amino acid sequence: CASSPGTSGGTDTQYF. The full variable domain, in which reference TRBV2 and TRBJ2-3 provide the parts outside the CDR3, is EPEVTQTPSHQVTQMGQEVILRCVPISNHLYFYWYRQILGQKVEFLVSFYNNEISEKSEIFDDQFSVERPDGSNFTLKIRSTKLEDSAMYFCASSPGTSGGTDTQYFGPGTRLTVL.

V usage is TRBV7-2 and J usage is TRBJ2-5, with 14 bases aligning to TRBD2. This CDR3 spans 15 amino acids. V was pared by 5 bases and J by 9 bases, with 8 bases of the junction left unmatched. The germline V gene encodes CDR1 SGHTA and CDR2 FQGNSA. In DNA form, the CDR3 reads TGTGCCAGCAGCAAGGGACTAGCGGGGGCCTCGGCCCAGTACTTC. Translation gives CASSKGLAGASAQYF.

The chain employs TRBV6-2 or TRBV6-3 and TRBJ2-7; D is ambiguous. The germline gives CDR1 MNHEY, CDR2 SVGEGT. Trimming left V 0 bases short and J 7 bases short, with 7 bases between. CDR3 length: 12 amino acids. DNA for the CDR3: TGTGCCAGCAGTTACTCGATCCAGGAGCAGTACTTC. Its protein product is CASSYSIQEQYF.

The V gene is TRBV9, the J gene TRBJ1-3; D is undetermined. Germline V gene lookup returns CDR1 SGDLS and CDR2 YYNGEE. This CDR3 contains 16 residues. V dropped 0 bases and J dropped 3 bases, with 13 bases sitting between them. The CDR3 here is CASSVARVSIGNTIYF. CDR3 nucleotides: TGTGCCAGCAGCGTAGCTCGGGTTTCGATTGGAAACACCATATATTTT.

This clone was seen a single time. This chain uses TRBV5-1 with TRBJ1-2; 9 bases match TRBD1. Trimming removed 2 bases from V and 2 bases from J; junction bases left unmatched: 1. CDR3 length: 14 residues. The germline CDR1 and CDR2 sequences are SGHRS and YFSETQ. The CDR3 nucleotides read TGCGCCAGCAGCTTCGGACAGGGGAACTATGGCTACACCTTC. It yields the protein CASSFGQGNYGYTF. Variable domain in full (rest from reference TRBV5-1 and TRBJ1-2): KAGVTQTPRYLIKTRGQQVTLSCSPISGHRSVSWYQQTPGQGLQFLFEYFSETQRNKGNFPGRFSGRQFSNSRSEMNVSTLELGDSALYLCASSFGQGNYGYTFGSGTRLTVV.

This rearrangement joins TRBV5-1 to TRBJ1-1; no clear D gene. The germline V gene has CDR1 SGHRS and CDR2 YFSETQ. The CDR3 extends over 16 amino acids. The V and J ends lost 0 bases and 3 bases respectively, with 15 bases between them. CDR3 in amino acids: CASSLVMQPWDTEAFF. The CDR3 bases are TGCGCCAGCAGCTTGGTGATGCAGCCCTGGGACACTGAAGCTTTCTTT.

CDR3 loop: CASSQRGISEQFF. CDR3 coding DNA: TGTGCCAGCAGCCAACGGGGGATTAGTGAGCAGTTCTTC. The rearrangement uses TRBV12-3 or TRBV12-4 and TRBJ2-1; a possible D gene is TRBD2 (6 bases). Trimming pared 6 bases from V and 9 bases from J, leaving 15 bases between. The CDR3 length is 13 residues.

The chain joins TRBV11-2 to TRBJ1-5, with 8 bases lining up with TRBD1. Germline assignment: CDR1 SGHAT and CDR2 FQNNGV. Trimming cost V 5 bases and J 4 bases; bases outside gene matches: 10. The CDR3 contains 16 residues. This CDR3 is CASSSPDRVGNQPQHF. DNA for the CDR3: TGTGCCAGCAGCAGTCCGGACAGGGTTGGGAATCAGCCCCAGCATTTT. The variable domain in full, with the rest retrieved from reference TRBV11-2 and TRBJ1-5, is EAGVAQSPRYKIIEKRQSVAFWCNPISGHATLYWYQQILGQGPKLLIQFQNNGVVDDSQLPKDRFSAERLKGVDSTLKIQPAKLEDSAVYLCASSSPDRVGNQPQHFGDGTRLSIL.